The clone carrying this T cell receptor beta chain was observed many times. Sample time point: newly diagnosed GD, antithyroid drugs for less than 3 months. Extracted RNA from PBMCs served as the source of the TCR library. The data are from a study of regulatory T cells in long-lasting Graves disease. Library construction for TCR beta used iRepertoire HTBI primers and Arm-PCR of CDR3 regions. One entry per CDR3 protein, called by TCRdb with MiXCR from the multiplex PCR reads. The sample has around 480,000 distinct CDR3 sequences; about 17% are singletons. This CDR3 is 15 amino acids long. Germline values: CDR1 MDHEN, CDR2 SYDVKM. V was shortened by 2 bases and J by 0 bases, with 9 bases between the two germline ends. The sample also formed part of further work on T cells in Graves' hyperthyroidism and ophthalmopathy.

The sequence was collected from a man aged 40-49 years with Graves disease. Sequencing was performed on peripheral blood mononuclear cells (PBMCs), taken at new diagnosis, from a patient treated with antithyroid drugs. The genes are TRBV28 and TRBJ2-3; D may be TRBD2 (6 bases). The CDR3: CASSLPSGSTDTQYF. CDR3 in DNA: TGTGCCAGCAGTTTACCCAGCGGGAGCACAGATACGCAGTATTTT.